This T cell receptor (beta chain) was identified during a study of OX40 agonist ivuxolimab in advanced cancers. The CDR3 has 15 residues. Germline V lookup: CDR1 MNHEY, CDR2 SMNVEV (reference sequence). V was trimmed by 4 bases and J by 4 bases, leaving 14 bases between them. Only in-frame clones appear in the TCRdb table, and some are missing; sequencing was by immunoSEQ multiplex PCR. The repertoire holds approximately 52,000 clones, approximately 86% seen once, with more than 9.5% in the top ten. The origin of this receptor is an adult with an advanced solid tumor such as melanoma, head and neck, liver or kidney cancer. Sequencing used CD4+ or CD8+ T cells sorted from blood, obtained in a trial of the OX40 agonist ivuxolimab. The chain has TRBV27 and TRBJ2-1; weak D call: TRBD1 (6 bases). The CDR3 DNA sequence: TGTGCCAGCAGTTATATCAGGACAGAATACAATGAGCAGTTCTTC. Amino acid sequence: CASSYIRTEYNEQFF.